Sequencing of this TCR beta chain was carried out in a study of blood T cell repertoires in COVID-19. Overall study context: Specimens from acute and convalescent COVID-19 originated in the United States, Italy and Spain.

The ends lost 1 base at V and 5 bases at J; junction bases unmatched: 6. The CDR3 extends over 17 amino acids. Looked up from germline, CDR1 is LNHDA and CDR2 is SQIVND (reference sequence). This table comes from immunoSEQ multiplex PCR, and its TCRdb copy is limited to in-frame clones, with some not included. The data show 55,000 to 75,000 clones, about nine tenths seen once. Sequences were obtained from peripheral blood. This clonotype originated in a man aged 60 to 69 with acute or convalescent COVID-19. The chain carries TRBV19 and TRBJ1-5; 12 nucleotides line up with TRBD1. The CDR3 region is CASSIGTGQGAYQPQHF. CDR3 sequence (DNA): TGTGCCAGTAGTATAGGGACGGGACAGGGGGCCTATCAGCCCCAGCATTTT.